The 22 T cell receptor beta chains given below trace back to one sample, sequenced in a study of blood T cell repertoires in COVID-19. The assay was immunoSEQ multiplex PCR, and TCRdb's table has in-frame clones only and misses some. The profile shows 40,000 to 55,000 clones, 84% of them singletons. Sequenced: peripheral blood. These receptors originate from a human donor in a cohort sampled during active COVID-19.

The chain uses TRBV29-1 and TRBJ1-2, with 8 bases aligning to TRBD1. CDR1 SQVTM and CDR2 ANQGSEA come from the germline V gene. J lost 6 bases, V lost 7 bases, and 7 bases had no gene match. The CDR3 spans 12 residues. CDR3: CSAGQGFDGYTF. The CDR3 nucleotides are TGCAGCGCTGGACAGGGTTTCGATGGCTACACCTTC.

The chain combines TRBV7-9 with TRBJ2-1; TRBD2 agrees at 11 bases. With V trimmed by 2 bases and J by 9 bases, 9 bases remained unmatched. The V gene's germline CDR1 is SEHNR and CDR2 FQNEAQ (reference sequence). This CDR3 spans 16 amino acids. DNA for the CDR3: TGTGCCAGCAGCTTATCAATTACTAGCGGGAGAGGTGAGCAGTTCTTC. This sequence encodes CASSLSITSGRGEQFF.

The chain employs TRBV6-5 and TRBJ2-5; weak D call: TRBD1 (5 bases). There are 14 residues in the CDR3. Germline assignment: CDR1 MNHEY and CDR2 SVGAGI. V was pared by 7 bases and J by 2 bases, with 14 bases between. CDR3 sequence reads: CASTPKTAQETQYF. Here the CDR3 DNA reads TGTGCCAGCACCCCTAAGACAGCTCAAGAGACCCAGTACTTC.

J is TRBJ1-1 and V is TRBV6-6; D might be TRBD1 (5 bases). V shed 0 bases and J shed 4 bases, with 6 bases lying between them. CDR1 and CDR2 (germline): MNHNY, SVGAGI (reference sequence). CDR3 size: 13 residues. The CDR3 region is CASSYSGGTEAFF. DNA of the CDR3: TGTGCCAGCAGTTACTCGGGGGGCACTGAAGCTTTCTTT.

J is TRBJ2-5 and V is TRBV7-2; 12 nucleotides match TRBD2. Germline V lookup: CDR1 SGHTA, CDR2 FQGNSA. This CDR3 contains 16 residues. J lost 5 bases, V lost 0 bases, and 4 bases had no gene match. Here the CDR3 reads CASSLAMGTSGETQYF. The CDR3 DNA reads as TGTGCCAGCAGCTTAGCCATGGGGACTAGCGGGGAGACCCAGTACTTC.

The rearrangement links TRBV5-6 to TRBJ1-1, with TRBD1 matching 7 bases. The CDR3 loop spans 15 amino acids. Trimming cost V 4 bases and J 4 bases; bases outside gene matches: 10. Germline V gives CDR1 SGHDT, CDR2 YYEEEE. CDR3 nucleotides: TGTGCCAGCAGCCTCCGGACAGGTGTTGGCACTGAAGCTTTCTTT. This translates into CASSLRTGVGTEAFF.

This clone was detected only once. The chain links TRBV15 to TRBJ1-5; 8 positions agree with TRBD1. CDR3 size: 16 residues. From germline, CDR1 is LNHNV and CDR2 YYDKDF (reference sequence). V shed 0 bases, J shed 6 bases, and the junction held 7 bases outside the gene matches. The CDR3 loop is CATSRDPGQAGQPQHF. CDR3 bases: TGTGCCACCAGCAGAGATCCGGGACAGGCAGGTCAGCCCCAGCATTTT.

The V and J genes are TRBV16 and TRBJ2-5; TRBD2 aligns across 14 bases. CDR1 is KGHSY and CDR2 is FQNENV in the germline V gene. The CDR3 totals 20 residues. V lost 4 bases and J lost 5; bases outside the gene matches: 18. CDR3 nucleotide sequence: TGTGCCAGCAGCCCGCCCCAGGGACTAGCGGGAGAAATGGGTAAGGAGACCCAGTACTTC. Residues: CASSPPQGLAGEMGKETQYF.

The gene calls are TRBV7-2 and TRBJ2-7; 8 nucleotides line up with TRBD2. J lost 9 bases, V lost 6 bases, and 7 bases had no gene match. The CDR3 covers 12 residues. Germline V lookup: CDR1 SGHTA, CDR2 FQGNSA. CDR3: CASSFPGGRQYF. CDR3 bases: TGTGCCAGCAGTTTCCCGGGAGGGCGGCAGTACTTC.

The chain has TRBV4-1 and TRBJ2-7, with TRBD2 identical over 8 bases. Germline V lookup: CDR1 MGHRA, CDR2 YSYEKL. The CDR3 is made up of 15 amino acids. The V gene end was trimmed by 1 base and the J gene end by 2 bases; junction bases not matched to a gene: 4. In DNA, the CDR3 is TGCGCCAGCAGCCAAGTACTAGCGGTTACCTACGAGCAGTACTTC. Translated, it gives CASSQVLAVTYEQYF.

The J gene is TRBJ1-3, the V gene TRBV18; 8 bases match TRBD1. The CDR3 loop spans 15 amino acids. CDR1 is KGHSH, CDR2 LQKENI, per germline. Trimming took 2 bases from V and 3 from J; bases not matched to a gene: 3. The DNA of the CDR3 is TGTGCCAGCTCACCAGGGACAGGAGATGGAAACACCATATATTTT. It encodes CASSPGTGDGNTIYF.

CDR3 in amino acids: CASSLAGDSGNNEQFF. Written as DNA, the CDR3 is TGCGCCAGCAGCTTGGCGGGGGACAGCGGAAACAATGAGCAGTTCTTC. This chain links TRBV5-1 with TRBJ2-1; perhaps TRBD1 as D (7 bases). Trimming took 0 bases from V and 5 from J, leaving 15 bases between them. Germline values: CDR1 SGHRS, CDR2 YFSETQ. The CDR3 totals 16 residues.

This clone was seen a single time. The J gene is TRBJ2-1, the V gene TRBV6-5, with TRBD2 identical over 9 bases. Germline CDR1 and CDR2: MNHEY and SVGAGI. CDR3 length equals 16 residues. The junction had 4 bases not matched to a gene; V was cut back by 0 bases and J by 4 bases. The CDR3 DNA follows: TGTGCCAGCAGTTACTCGGGACTAGCAAATTACAATGAGCAGTTCTTC. Amino acids: CASSYSGLANYNEQFF.

The chain recombines TRBV10-3 with TRBJ1-5; D may be TRBD1 (6 bases). Germline V gene sequence: CDR1 ENHRY, CDR2 SYGVKD. This CDR3 has 14 amino acids. Trimming removed 3 bases from V and 1 base from J, with 7 bases in between. CDR3 sequence: CAISEGQSNQPQHF. The CDR3 DNA sequence: TGTGCCATCAGTGAAGGACAGAGCAATCAGCCCCAGCATTTT.

This chain joins TRBV12-2 and TRBJ2-4; TRBD1 is taken as the D call from the table, unchecked against the DNA. TRBV12-2 is marked as a pseudogene. CDR3 length: 18 residues. CDR3 residues: CASRSGTGSSLAKNIQYF. CDR3 coding DNA: TGTGCAAGTCGTTCCGGGACAGGGTCCTCGTTAGCCAAAAACATTCAGTACTTC.

In its sample, this clone was seen a few times. The chain links TRBV19 to TRBJ2-5, with D perhaps TRBD2 (6 bases). The germline V gene has CDR1 LNHDA and CDR2 SQIVND (reference sequence). V lost 10 bases to trimming and J lost 5 bases, with 11 bases between them. The CDR3 has 11 amino acids. DNA of the CDR3: TGTGCCACACGGGGAGGTGAGACCCAGTACTTC. This gives the protein CATRGGETQYF.

CDR3 sequence (DNA): TGTGCCAGCAGCGTCGGCCGAGAGGGTCTTAAGAGTTCACCCCTCCACTTT. This translates into CASSVGREGLKSSPLHF. This chain uses TRBV9 with TRBJ1-6; D is undetermined. From germline, CDR1 is SGDLS and CDR2 YYNGEE. The V end was cut by 2 bases, the J end by 9 bases, with 21 bases between. This CDR3 region has 17 residues.

CDR3 nucleotides: TGTGCCAGCAGCCGGACAGGGGGCCAATATGAAGCTTTCTTT. It encodes CASSRTGGQYEAFF. J is TRBJ1-1 and V is TRBV7-3; 11 nucleotides line up with TRBD1. V trimming: 5 bases; J trimming: 7 bases; junction bases outside the gene matches: 6. CDR1 and CDR2 from the germline V gene are SGHTA and FQGTGA. This CDR3 has 14 residues.

This chain joins TRBV30 and TRBJ2-1, with TRBD2 matching 12 bases. Trimming cost V 3 bases and J 1 base; bases outside gene matches: 7. Germline-derived CDR1 and CDR2 are GTSNPN and SVGIG (reference sequence). CDR3 length equals 17 residues. For the CDR3, the DNA is TGTGCCTGGAGACGGCTAGCGGGAGGGTCGTCCTACAATGAGCAGTTCTTC. Protein: CAWRRLAGGSSYNEQFF.

The chain combines TRBV29-1 with TRBJ1-1, with a tentative D call TRBD1 (6 bases). Germline V gene lookup returns CDR1 SQVTM and CDR2 ANQGSEA. This CDR3 comprises 14 residues. Trimming pared 6 bases from V and 4 bases from J, leaving 18 bases between. The CDR3 DNA reads TGCAGCGTCATGTCAGGGGCCAGCGGCACTGAAGCTTTCTTT. As protein: CSVMSGASGTEAFF.

V usage is TRBV9 and J usage is TRBJ2-1; 9 positions match TRBD2. V trimming: 0 bases; J trimming: 3 bases; junction bases outside the gene matches: 4. Germline V gene data show CDR1 as SGDLS and CDR2 as YYNGEE. This CDR3 contains 16 residues. Here the CDR3 DNA reads TGTGCCAGCAGCGTAGGTGGTAGCGGGAGCTACAATGAGCAGTTCTTC. Translated: CASSVGGSGSYNEQFF.

This chain connects TRBV19 to TRBJ1-2; possible D gene TRBD1, 6 bases. Trimming removed 5 bases from V and 4 bases from J, with 11 bases in between. Germline CDR1 reads LNHDA; CDR2 reads SQIVND (reference sequence). The CDR3 sequence is 13 residues long. CDR3 nucleotide sequence: TGTGCCAGTAGTCCACAGGGCTTCTATGGCTACACCTTC. This sequence encodes CASSPQGFYGYTF.